This T cell receptor beta chain was sequenced in a study of CD8 T cells in ankylosing spondylitis. CDR3 size: 14 residues. Trimming cost V 6 bases and J 6 bases, with 15 bases left between them. Germline CDR1 and CDR2: MDHEN and SYDVKM. TCRdb used MiXCR to reprocess the 5' RACE reads, holding one entry per CDR3 protein. The sample holds 150,000 or so distinct CDR3 sequences; around 32% are singletons and the top ten take approximately 5.9%. This sequence was found in a male donor with ankylosing spondylitis. The J gene is TRBJ1-5, the V gene TRBV28; weak D call: TRBD1 (5 bases). The specimen was synovial fluid, either unsorted or a sorted T cell fraction (not recorded which). The CDR3 DNA follows: TGTGCCAGCAGAGTACCGACGGGGGGTCAGCCCCAGCATTTT. Translation gives CASRVPTGGQPQHF.